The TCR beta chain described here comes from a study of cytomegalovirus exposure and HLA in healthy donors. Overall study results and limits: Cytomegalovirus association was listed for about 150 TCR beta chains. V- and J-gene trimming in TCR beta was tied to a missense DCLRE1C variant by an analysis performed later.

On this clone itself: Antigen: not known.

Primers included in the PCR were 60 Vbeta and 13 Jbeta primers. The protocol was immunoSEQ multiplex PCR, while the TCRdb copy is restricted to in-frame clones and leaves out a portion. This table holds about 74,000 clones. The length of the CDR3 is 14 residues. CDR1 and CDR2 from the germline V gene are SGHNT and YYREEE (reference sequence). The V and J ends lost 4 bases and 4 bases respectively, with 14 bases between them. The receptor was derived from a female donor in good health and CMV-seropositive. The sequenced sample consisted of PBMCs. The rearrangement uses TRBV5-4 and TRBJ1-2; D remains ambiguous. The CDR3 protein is CASSLAGDVYGYTF. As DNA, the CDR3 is TGTGCCAGCAGCCTGGCCGGGGATGTCTATGGCTACACCTTC.